This TCR beta chain was documented in a study of neurological immune-mediated disorders. This clonotype was detected many times. The antigen remains unidentified. Using its own MiXCR run on the 5' RACE reads, TCRdb lists one record per CDR3 protein. The sample records tens of thousands of distinct CDR3 sequences, around 3.3% being singletons. The study built unsorted libraries from 2 million PBMCs kept at -80 C. Study-wide results and limits: Among 34 multiple sclerosis patients, phylogenetic grouping put the repertoires of 18 into a single related-CDR3 cluster, a possible signature. Clinical features showed no association with the multiple sclerosis repertoire cluster, and MRI features showed none either. Expanded clones shared no CDR3 amino acid sequences across subjects, suggesting private repertoires in all groups.

CDR1 and CDR2 from the germline V gene are SQVTM and ANQGSEA. J gave up 5 bases and V 1 base, and 3 bases lay outside the gene matches. The CDR3 length is 13 residues. V gene TRBV29-1 combines with J gene TRBJ1-1, with 8 nucleotides matching TRBD1. This sequence originates from a man aged 35 to 55 with multiple sclerosis. The sample taken for sequencing was PBMCs. CDR3: CSVEGTGWTEAFF. For the CDR3, the DNA is TGCAGCGTTGAAGGGACAGGGTGGACTGAAGCTTTCTTT.